What follows are 20 T cell receptor beta chains derived from one specimen sequenced in a study of molecular identifiers for immune sequencing clone quantification. TCRdb re-analysed the PCR reads in MiXCR, keeping a single row per CDR3 protein. The top ten hold over 0.7% of the sample, which has fewer than 350,000 distinct CDR3 sequences, around 21% seen once. The sequenced material came from naive CD8+ T cells from blood, with Jurkat cell RNA spiked in. The sample's subset: FACS-sorted CD8+CD4-CCR7+CD45RA+ naive T cells. The receptors stem from a human donor in good health. Some libraries in this study had Jurkat cell RNA spiked in.

This sequence joins TRBV13 and TRBJ2-3, with D possibly TRBD2 on 5 matching bases. Germline V gene lookup returns CDR1 PRHDT and CDR2 FYEKMQ (reference sequence). This CDR3 comprises 16 residues. V was cut by 2 bases and J by 4 bases, with 16 bases left in between. Written as DNA, the CDR3 is TGTGCCAGCAGCTTATTTCTCGGGAATCACGCAGATACGCAGTATTTT. It is translated as CASSLFLGNHADTQYF.

This clonotype was seen ten or more times. The chain joins TRBV28 to TRBJ1-5; D may be TRBD1 (6 bases). Germline V gene sequence: CDR1 MDHEN, CDR2 SYDVKM. The CDR3 consists of 15 residues. The germline V and J ends were trimmed by 2 bases and 0 bases, with 8 bases remaining between them. The CDR3 reads CASSLGGLSNQPQHF. The CDR3 DNA reads TGTGCCAGCAGTTTAGGGGGCCTTAGCAATCAGCCCCAGCATTTT.

This clonotype was seen at least ten times. The V call is TRBV6-6, the J call TRBJ2-7, with 9 nucleotides matching TRBD2. Trimming cost V 2 bases and J 0 bases; bases outside gene matches: 5. Germline values: CDR1 MNHNY, CDR2 SVGAGI (reference sequence). The CDR3 has 16 amino acids. In DNA form, the CDR3 reads TGTGCCAGCAGTTACGGAGCGGGGGGAACCTCCTACGAGCAGTACTTC. Its translation: CASSYGAGGTSYEQYF.

This clonotype was detected many times. The chain has TRBV7-9 and TRBJ2-5; tentatively, D is TRBD2 (5 bases). The V end lost 1 base, the J end lost 4 bases, and 16 bases lay between the germline ends. The CDR3 loop spans 16 amino acids. Germline CDR1 SEHNR, CDR2 FQNEAQ (reference sequence). The chain's CDR3 is CASSLELVRVGETQYF. DNA of the CDR3: TGTGCCAGCAGCTTAGAACTCGTGCGGGTCGGAGAGACCCAGTACTTC.

This clonotype came up many times. CDR3 in DNA: TGCGCCAGCAGCCAAGATCCAGGGGCTAGCTCCTATAATTCACCCCTCCACTTT. Protein: CASSQDPGASSYNSPLHF. The gene calls are TRBV4-3 and TRBJ1-6; a possible D gene is TRBD1 (6 bases). CDR3 length: 18 amino acids. The germline V gene encodes CDR1 LGHNA and CDR2 YSLEER. Trimming left V 0 bases short and J 0 bases short, with 12 bases between.

This clonotype showed up many times. V usage is TRBV2 and J usage is TRBJ1-1, with D hard to call. Germline loops: CDR1 SNHLY, CDR2 FYNNEI. V was shortened by 3 bases and J by 8 bases, with 10 bases between the two germline ends. The CDR3 runs to 12 residues. CDR3 sequence (DNA): TGTGCCAGCAGTGAGGGGTCGAGGGAAGCTTTCTTT. Translating it yields CASSEGSREAFF.

This clonotype was observed a handful of times. Given a much more abundant clone one base away, this may be a read error. The chain combines TRBV4-3 with TRBJ1-1, with a weak D call TRBD1 (5 bases). The CDR3 is 17 residues long. The ends were cut back, 4 bases at V and 0 bases at J, with 18 bases in the middle. In germline, CDR1 is LGHNA, CDR2 YSLEER. CDR3 sequence: CASSPARGRSLNTEAFF. Written as DNA, the CDR3 is TGCGCCAGCAGCCCGGCCCGGGGCAGGTCTCTGAACACTGAAGCTTTCTTT.

The table lists this clonotype with many counts. The chain couples TRBV9 to TRBJ2-7; no firm D call. V lost 0 bases and J 7 bases, leaving 11 bases between the germline ends. The CDR3 spans 13 residues. Germline CDR1 reads SGDLS; CDR2 reads YYNGEE. Here the CDR3 reads CASSVGDGREQYF. CDR3 bases: TGTGCCAGCAGCGTAGGAGACGGCCGTGAGCAGTACTTC.

A remark on this clonotype: A much larger clone lies one base from this, so it may be a read error. V usage is TRBV4-1 and J usage is TRBJ2-7; TRBD1 is a possible D gene (5 bases). The CDR3 covers 13 residues. CDR1 and CDR2 (germline): MGHRA, YSYEKL. Trimming cost V 2 bases and J 9 bases, with 14 bases left between them. CDR3 coding DNA: TGCGCCAGCAGCCAACTCAGGACATTTGGGCAGTACTTC. Translating gives CASSQLRTFGQYF.

V and J are TRBV11-3 and TRBJ2-3; D gene unclear. The CDR3 extends over 13 amino acids. Germline V lookup: CDR1 SGHNT, CDR2 YENEEA. The germline V and J ends were trimmed by 4 bases and 4 bases, with 9 bases remaining between them. The CDR3 protein is CASSSVVADTQYF. The CDR3 DNA follows: TGTGCCAGCAGCTCCGTAGTGGCAGATACGCAGTATTTT.

Points on this clonotype: One base away lies a much larger clone, so this may be a sequencing read error. The V and J genes are TRBV11-2 and TRBJ2-1; the match to TRBD1 covers 7 bases. Germline V lookup: CDR1 SGHAT, CDR2 FQNNGV. Germline trimming cut 1 base from V and 8 bases from J; bases unmatched to any gene: 8. This CDR3 spans 15 amino acids. The CDR3: CASSLVGQNYDEQFF. The CDR3 DNA follows: TGTGCCAGCAGCTTAGTGGGACAGAATTACGATGAGCAGTTCTTC.

Of note for this clonotype: A much larger clone lies one base from this, so it may be a read error. The chain couples TRBV6-4 to TRBJ1-1, with unresolved D. Germline V lookup: CDR1 MRHNA, CDR2 SNTAGT. CDR3 length: 13 amino acids. Trimming took 2 bases from V and 10 from J, leaving 14 bases between them. CDR3 DNA sequence: TGTGCCAGCAGTGACGCCCTGGAGAAACGAGCTTTCTTT. Protein product: CASSDALEKRAFF.

This clonotype was counted at least ten times. V gene TRBV28 combines with J gene TRBJ1-4, with D unresolved. CDR1 and CDR2 from the germline V gene are MDHEN and SYDVKM. The CDR3 sequence is 13 residues long. Trimming cost V 6 bases and J 10 bases, with 15 bases left between them. The CDR3 DNA reads TGTGCCAGCAGCTGGGGAGGGAACGTAAAACTGTTTTTT. Protein product: CASSWGGNVKLFF. Full variable domain (remainder filled in from reference TRBV28 and TRBJ1-4): DVKVTQSSRYLVKRTGEKVFLECVQDMDHENMFWYRQDPGLGLRLIYFSYDVKMKEKGDIPEGYSVSREKKERFSLILESASTNQTSMYLCASSWGGNVKLFFGSGTQLSVL.

Remarks on this clonotype: A much larger clone sits a single nucleotide away, making a read error possible. J is TRBJ2-5 and V is TRBV28; 7 nucleotides align to TRBD2. The V and J ends lost 3 bases and 7 bases, in that order; junction bases with no gene match: 8. The CDR3 runs 14 residues. Germline V CDR1 and CDR2: MDHEN, SYDVKM. The CDR3 DNA is TGTGCCAGCAGTTTTCTTGCGGGAGTAGGGACCCAGTACTTC. Translated: CASSFLAGVGTQYF. Supplemented by reference TRBV28 and TRBJ2-5, the full variable domain reads DVKVTQSSRYLVKRTGEKVFLECVQDMDHENMFWYRQDPGLGLRLIYFSYDVKMKEKGDIPEGYSVSREKKERFSLILESASTNQTSMYLCASSFLAGVGTQYFGPGTRLLVL.

This clonotype was counted a few times. This may arise from a read error, as a much more abundant clone is one base away. The chain employs TRBV7-9 and TRBJ1-1; no definite D call. Germline assignment: CDR1 SEHNR and CDR2 FQNEAQ (reference sequence). The CDR3 has 12 residues. The CDR3 is CVSSLLSTEAFF. In nucleotides, the CDR3 is TGTGTCAGCAGCTTATTATCGACTGAAGCTTTCTTT.

A few counts support this clonotype. The chain is built from TRBV3-1 and TRBJ2-1; D gene unclear. V lost 0 bases to trimming and J lost 4 bases, with 13 bases between them. Germline values: CDR1 LGHDT, CDR2 YNNKEL (reference sequence). The CDR3 totals 16 residues. The CDR3 DNA sequence: TGTGCCAGCAGCCAAGATACTGGGATTCGGTACAATGAGCAGTTCTTC. Translation: CASSQDTGIRYNEQFF.

Turning to this clonotype: Given a much more abundant clone one base away, this may be a read error. Since the CDR3 does not end with the conserved phenylalanine or tryptophan, this likely comes from a read error. The CDR3 DNA reads TGCGCCAGCAGCCAAGATTTGTCAGGGGGATTGAACACTGAAGCTTTCCTT. The encoded protein is CASSQDLSGGLNTEAFL. This chain joins TRBV4-3 and TRBJ1-1, with 7 bases aligning to TRBD1. The CDR3 sequence is 17 residues long. Per germline, CDR1 LGHNA and CDR2 YSLEER. With V trimmed by 0 bases and J by 0 bases, 7 bases remained unmatched.

The table lists this clonotype with a count of one. J is TRBJ2-7 and V is TRBV7-9, with D perhaps TRBD1 (6 bases). This CDR3 contains 19 residues. Trimming took off 1 base at V and 4 bases at J, with 26 bases between the two ends. Germline V gene lookup returns CDR1 SEHNR and CDR2 FQNEAQ (reference sequence). CDR3 region: CASSLVLAGACLSPYEQYF. CDR3 DNA sequence: TGTGCCAGCAGCTTAGTTTTGGCAGGGGCATGTCTCAGTCCGTACGAGCAGTACTTC.

The chain is built from TRBV14 and TRBJ2-1, with D possibly TRBD1 on 6 matching bases. Per the germline V gene, CDR1 is SGHDN and CDR2 is FVKESK. Trimming stripped 0 bases from V and 3 bases from J, with 9 bases between. There are 15 residues in the CDR3. CDR3 coding DNA: TGTGCCAGCAGCCAAGAACAGGGCCACTACAATGAGCAGTTCTTC. Protein: CASSQEQGHYNEQFF.

To note about this clonotype: Since a much larger clone is just one base distant, this may be a read error. The chain uses TRBV5-3 and TRBJ1-2; D not resolved. Being an ORF, TRBV5-3 has a function that is uncertain. CDR3 length: 13 residues. The CDR3 spells CTSSLHGNYGYTF. CDR3 DNA sequence: TGTACCAGCAGCTTGCACGGTAACTATGGCTACACCTTC.